This T cell receptor (beta chain) was sequenced in a study of T-cell reconstitution after alpha-beta-depleted transplantation in children. The authors prepared the TCRbeta library with unique molecular identifiers. TCRdb analysed the PCR reads with MiXCR anew, one entry per CDR3 protein. Altogether about 310,000 distinct CDR3 sequences are present, roughly 25% being singletons, with the ten largest covering 10% to 11%. On this clonotype: Its antigen remains unknown.

Findings and limits, study-wide: Expanded graft clones, several hundred of them, were reportedly the source of alpha-beta T cells about two months after transplant.

Deletions cut 7 bases from V and 0 bases from J, with 10 bases between. Germline values: CDR1 DFQATT, CDR2 SNEGSKA (reference sequence). The CDR3 runs to 14 residues. The sequences come from PBMCs, mostly from graft donor cells, collected 180 days after TCRalphabeta/CD19-depleted stem cell transplant. This sequence originates from a male patient between 10 and 17 years old who had a stem cell transplant for acute lymphoblastic leukemia, so the T cells may come from the graft donor. The chain has TRBV20-1 and TRBJ2-6, with a possible D match to TRBD1 (6 bases). CDR3 region: CSVDRYSGANVLTF. In nucleotides, the CDR3 is TGCAGTGTAGACAGGTACTCTGGGGCCAACGTCCTGACTTTC.